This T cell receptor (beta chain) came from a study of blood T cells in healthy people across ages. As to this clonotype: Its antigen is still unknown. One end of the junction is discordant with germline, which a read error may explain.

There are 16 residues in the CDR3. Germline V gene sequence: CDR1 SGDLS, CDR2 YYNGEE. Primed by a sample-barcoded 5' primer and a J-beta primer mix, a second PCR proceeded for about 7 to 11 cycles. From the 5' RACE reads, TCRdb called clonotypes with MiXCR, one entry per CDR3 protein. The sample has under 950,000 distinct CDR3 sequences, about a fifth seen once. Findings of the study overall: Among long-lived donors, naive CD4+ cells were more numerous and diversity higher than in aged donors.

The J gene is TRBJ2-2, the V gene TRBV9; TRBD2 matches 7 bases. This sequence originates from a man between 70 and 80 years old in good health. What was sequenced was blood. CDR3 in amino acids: CASSVARREGPGELFF. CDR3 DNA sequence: TGTGCCAGTAGCGTAGCTCGCAGGGAGGGCCCCGGGGAGCTGTTTTTT.